The clone carrying this T cell receptor (beta chain) was seen a few times. This record comes from a study of T cells in Graves' hyperthyroidism and ophthalmopathy. Amplification of TCR beta CDR3 regions used RNA as the template. First-round RT-PCR with HTBI primers amplified the TCR CDR3 region. TCRdb processed the multiplex PCR reads anew with MiXCR; each CDR3 protein has one entry. The sample lists about 640,000 distinct CDR3 sequences; around 21% were seen once. This receptor was identified in a man aged 25-45 years with Graves' ophthalmopathy. The specimen was blood.

Here the CDR3 DNA reads TGTGCCAGCAGCTTAGCGGCGCCTTGGACTGGGAACACCGGGGAGCTGTTTTTT. Its protein is CASSLAAPWTGNTGELFF. The gene calls are TRBV7-2 and TRBJ2-2; possibly TRBD2 for D (5 bases). Germline V gives CDR1 SGHTA, CDR2 FQGNSA. With 0 bases removed from V and 1 base from J, the gap between germline ends came to 15 bases. CDR3 length: 18 residues.